These 4 T cell receptor beta chains came from one sample sequenced in a study of brain T cells in children with intractable seizures. Repertoires were generated with immunoSEQ multiplex PCR, while TCRdb's copy carries only in-frame clones and drops some. The data show around 70,000 clones, with about 93% seen just once and 1.5% held by the top ten. The material was peripheral blood, obtained at surgery. These receptors were taken from a boy younger than two with tuberous sclerosis and intractable seizures.

CDR3 bases: TGTGCCAGCAGCGTGTTATTAGGGGCCCGAGATACGCAGTATTTT. Amino acid sequence: CASSVLLGARDTQYF. V is TRBV9 and J is TRBJ2-3, with TRBD1 as a possible D gene (5 bases). V was clipped by 2 bases and J by 5 bases, with 15 bases between them. Germline CDR1 SGDLS, CDR2 YYNGEE. CDR3 length: 15 amino acids. The full variable domain, its missing parts supplied by reference TRBV9 and TRBJ2-3, is DSGVTQTPKHLITATGQRVTLRCSPRSGDLSVYWYQQSLDQGLQFLIQYYNGEERAKGNILERFSAQQFPDLHSELNLSSLELGDSALYFCASSVLLGARDTQYFGPGTRLTVL.

The genes are TRBV3-1 (or the pseudogene TRBV3-2) and TRBJ2-7, with 10 bases aligning to TRBD1. Germline V gene lookup returns CDR1 LGHDT and CDR2 YNNKEL (reference sequence). V shed 1 base and J 2 bases; nucleotides not matched to a gene: 2. This CDR3 has 15 amino acids. DNA of the CDR3: TGTGCCAGCAGCCAAGGGGACAGGGGAACCTACGAGCAGTACTTC. This codes for CASSQGDRGTYEQYF.

The gene calls are TRBV4-1 and TRBJ1-1; D gene uncertain. CDR1 and CDR2 (germline): MGHRA, YSYEKL. The CDR3 is 15 amino acids. Trimming pared 0 bases from V and 1 base from J, leaving 9 bases between. CDR3 region: CASSQDEDSNTEAFF. The CDR3 coding sequence is TGCGCCAGCAGCCAAGATGAGGATTCGAACACTGAAGCTTTCTTT.

This clone appeared a few times. CDR3 nucleotide sequence: TGTGCCACCAGCAGAGATCCCCGGGTGACAGGGTCATGGAACACTGAAGCTTTCTTT. It is translated as CATSRDPRVTGSWNTEAFF. The chain carries TRBV15 and TRBJ1-1, with TRBD1 matching over 7 bases. This CDR3 spans 19 amino acids. With V trimmed by 0 bases and J by 1 base, 14 bases remained unmatched. Germline V gene lookup returns CDR1 LNHNV and CDR2 YYDKDF (reference sequence).